The next 27 T cell receptor beta chains were all read from a single sample in a study of cytomegalovirus exposure and HLA in healthy donors. The PCR contained 60 Vbeta and 13 Jbeta primers. Produced via immunoSEQ multiplex PCR; TCRdb's table is partial and in-frame only. The data contain about 150,000 clones, just under 70% of them seen just once; the ten biggest clones take up around 4.7%. Specimen: PBMCs. The origin of the receptors is a man aged 60 to 69 in good health and CMV-seronegative.

This rearrangement joins TRBV7-6 to TRBJ1-2; 7 positions agree with TRBD1. V shed 4 bases and J 7 bases; nucleotides not matched to a gene: 0. Looked up from germline, CDR1 is SGHVS and CDR2 is FNYEAQ. The CDR3 is 11 residues long. The CDR3 nucleotides are TGTGCCAGCAGCTCAGGGGGTGGCTACACCTTC. Translating gives CASSSGGGYTF.

A few counts support this clone. J is TRBJ1-1 and V is TRBV7-8; D perhaps matches TRBD1 (5 bases). This CDR3 region has 13 residues. Trimming took 5 bases from V and 7 from J, leaving 14 bases between them. CDR1 and CDR2 (germline): SGHVS, FQNEAQ. This CDR3 is CASSRITGGEAFF. The CDR3 DNA sequence: TGTGCCAGCAGCCGGATCACCGGGGGTGAAGCTTTCTTT.

This clone was found a few times. The V gene is TRBV5-1, the J gene TRBJ2-1; 8 positions match TRBD2. Per the germline V gene, CDR1 is SGHRS and CDR2 is YFSETQ. V shed 4 bases, J shed 8 bases, and the junction held 8 bases outside the gene matches. This CDR3 is 14 amino acids long. CDR3 sequence: CASSAGTSDDEQFF. In nucleotides, the CDR3 is TGCGCCAGCAGCGCCGGGACTAGTGACGATGAGCAGTTCTTC.

The chain recombines TRBV30 with TRBJ2-2; 9 bases align to TRBD1. V trimming: 3 bases; J trimming: 7 bases; junction bases outside the gene matches: 6. The CDR3 is 14 amino acids. CDR1 is GTSNPN, CDR2 SVGIG, per germline (reference sequence). The CDR3: CAWRGGQGYGELFF. CDR3 nucleotides: TGTGCCTGGAGAGGAGGACAGGGGTACGGGGAGCTGTTTTTT.

The chain combines TRBV19 with TRBJ1-2; no definite D call. Per germline, CDR1 LNHDA and CDR2 SQIVND (reference sequence). The V end was cut by 5 bases, the J end by 3 bases, with 10 bases between. CDR3 size: 13 residues. The CDR3 nucleotides read TGTGCCAGTAGTTTCCCCGAGGACTATGGCTACACCTTC. As protein: CASSFPEDYGYTF.

CDR3 bases: TGTGCCAGCAGGGAGAGGGGCGGGGGACTTGAAGCTTTCTTT. Its protein is CASRERGGGLEAFF. The rearrangement links TRBV6-1 to TRBJ1-1, with D maybe TRBD1 (5 bases). CDR3 length: 14 amino acids. CDR1 is MNHNS and CDR2 is SASEGT in the germline V gene. Trimming took 6 bases from V and 7 from J, leaving 18 bases between them.

The V call is TRBV6-1, the J call TRBJ2-7; D is ambiguous. The germline CDR1 and CDR2 sequences are MNHNS and SASEGT. The CDR3 is made up of 13 amino acids. V lost 11 bases and J 7 bases, leaving 21 bases between the germline ends. CDR3 loop: CASTLLGNGEQYF. CDR3 DNA sequence: TGTGCCTCCACCTTGCTAGGAAACGGGGAGCAGTACTTC.

The chain links TRBV6-1 to TRBJ2-5; the match to TRBD1 covers 7 bases. The CDR3 sequence is 16 residues long. Germline lookup yields CDR1 MNHNS and CDR2 SASEGT. Trimming cost V 1 base and J 1 base; bases outside gene matches: 6. The CDR3 reads CASSEELTGVQETQYF. For the CDR3, the DNA is TGTGCCAGCAGTGAAGAATTAACAGGGGTCCAAGAGACCCAGTACTTC.

The CDR3 DNA sequence: TGTGCCAGTAGTATAACCTATAGCAATCAGCCCCAGCATTTT. Amino acids: CASSITYSNQPQHF. The J gene is TRBJ1-5, the V gene TRBV19, with D unresolved. Germline V gives CDR1 LNHDA, CDR2 SQIVND (reference sequence). The CDR3 runs to 14 residues. Trimming stripped 2 bases from V and 0 bases from J, with 5 bases between.

This clone was counted between two and nine times. This chain links TRBV4-2 with TRBJ1-1; TRBD1 matches at 10 bases. J was trimmed by 6 bases and V by 1 base; bases with no gene match: 5. The CDR3 covers 15 residues. The germline CDR1 and CDR2 sequences are LGHNA and YNFKEQ. The CDR3 DNA reads as TGTGCCAGCAGCCAAGGGACAGGGGGATTGGCTGAAGCTTTCTTT. Encoded protein: CASSQGTGGLAEAFF.

The V call is TRBV9, the J call TRBJ2-2; 8 bases map to TRBD1. Trimming at V came to 1 base and at J to 7 bases, leaving 3 bases not matched to a gene. This CDR3 is 14 amino acids long. Germline V gene lookup returns CDR1 SGDLS and CDR2 YYNGEE. CDR3 region: CASSVQGAVGELFF. CDR3 sequence (DNA): TGTGCCAGCAGCGTACAGGGGGCGGTCGGGGAGCTGTTTTTT.

The genes are TRBV5-1 and TRBJ2-5; D unresolved. Germline-derived CDR1 and CDR2 are SGHRS and YFSETQ. The length of the CDR3 is 11 residues. Trimming pared 5 bases from V and 4 bases from J, leaving 6 bases between. The CDR3 loop reads CASRTGETQYF. As DNA, the CDR3 is TGCGCCAGCAGGACGGGAGAGACCCAGTACTTC.

J is TRBJ2-7 and V is TRBV11-2, with 9 bases lining up with TRBD1. The ends lost 5 bases at V and 4 bases at J; junction bases unmatched: 9. The CDR3 spans 15 residues. CDR1 and CDR2 (germline): SGHAT, FQNNGV. The CDR3 reads CASSRDGQGIYEQYF. In DNA form, the CDR3 reads TGTGCCAGCAGCCGAGACGGACAGGGGATATACGAGCAGTACTTC.

The chain joins TRBV5-1 to TRBJ1-6; D may be TRBD1 (5 bases). V shed 4 bases and J shed 9 bases, with 14 bases lying between them. The germline V gene has CDR1 SGHRS and CDR2 YFSETQ. This CDR3 is 14 amino acids long. The CDR3 DNA follows: TGCGCCAGCAGCCTTTTGGACAAGAGTTCACCCCTCCACTTT. Translated: CASSLLDKSSPLHF.

The rearrangement joins TRBV25-1 to TRBJ1-3; 10 nucleotides agree with TRBD1. This CDR3 contains 15 residues. V was clipped by 5 bases and J by 6 bases; unmatched bases: 7. CDR1 and CDR2 (germline): MGHDK, SYGVNS. The CDR3 DNA sequence: TGTGCCAGCAGTTCCCTGGACAGGGGGGAAAACACCATATATTTT. This codes for CASSSLDRGENTIYF.

This clone was observed a few times. The chain combines TRBV29-1 with TRBJ1-4; D is unresolved. The V gene lost 6 bases and the J gene lost 4 bases, with 12 bases spanning the gap. The CDR3 length is 13 residues. From germline, CDR1 is SQVTM and CDR2 ANQGSEA. CDR3 sequence reads: CSVLIHRNEKLFF. CDR3 nucleotide sequence: TGCAGCGTACTAATTCACCGTAATGAAAAACTGTTTTTT.

This clone has only a few counts. The V and J genes are TRBV28 and TRBJ1-2, with a possible D match to TRBD1 (6 bases). Germline-derived CDR1 and CDR2 are MDHEN and SYDVKM. V was shortened by 2 bases and J by 8 bases, with 15 bases between the two germline ends. The CDR3 length is 14 residues. The DNA for the CDR3 is TGTGCCAGCAGTTTAGGTGGGGGGGCGGGCGGCTACACCTTC. Amino acids: CASSLGGGAGGYTF.

The V call is TRBV5-1, the J call TRBJ2-1; TRBD1 agrees at 9 bases. The CDR3 runs to 16 residues. Losses at the gene ends were 4 bases for V and 5 bases for J; bases not matched to a gene: 10. The germline gives CDR1 SGHRS, CDR2 YFSETQ. The CDR3 DNA sequence: TGCGCCAGCAGCCTCGGACAGGGGCACGGAAACAATGAGCAGTTCTTC. It encodes CASSLGQGHGNNEQFF.

In its sample, this clone was seen once. The gene calls are TRBV18 and TRBJ2-1; possibly TRBD2 for D (6 bases). Germline values: CDR1 KGHSH, CDR2 LQKENI. Trimming cost V 3 bases and J 5 bases, with 14 bases left between them. This CDR3 is 15 amino acids long. This CDR3 reads CASSPIVGSNNEQFF. The CDR3 nucleotides are TGTGCCAGCTCACCTATCGTCGGGAGTAACAATGAGCAGTTCTTC. Looking up the rest from reference TRBV18 and TRBJ2-1 gives the full variable domain: NAGVMQNPRHLVRRRGQEARLRCSPMKGHSHVYWYRQLPEEGLKFMVYLQKENIIDESGMPKERFSAEFPKEGPSILRIQQVVRGDSAAYFCASSPIVGSNNEQFFGPGTRLTVL.

This clone was picked up a small number of times. The chain uses TRBV27 and TRBJ2-5, with 8 bases aligning to TRBD1. Matching the DNA end better, TRBJ2-7 makes the J call doubtful. Germline lookup yields CDR1 MNHEY and CDR2 SMNVEV (reference sequence). The CDR3 is 15 amino acids. CDR3 DNA: TGTGCCAGCAGTCCCCAGGGGGCGGAAGACTACGAGCAGTACTTC. It encodes CASSPQGAEDYEQYF.

The chain employs TRBV19 and TRBJ2-7; 9 nucleotides line up with TRBD1. Trimming at V came to 8 bases and at J to 4 bases, leaving 12 bases not matched to a gene. The V gene's germline CDR1 is LNHDA and CDR2 SQIVND (reference sequence). The CDR3 runs to 15 residues. The CDR3 protein is CASRLSGQGNYEQYF. The CDR3 DNA follows: TGTGCCAGTCGACTTTCCGGACAGGGGAATTACGAGCAGTACTTC.

This clone came up a few times. This chain links TRBV10-3 with TRBJ1-2, with D unresolved. In germline, CDR1 is ENHRY, CDR2 SYGVKD. The CDR3 has 11 amino acids. Trimming cost V 0 bases and J 7 bases, with 3 bases left between them. The CDR3 protein is CAISESAGYTF. CDR3 DNA sequence: TGTGCCATCAGTGAGTCGGCTGGCTACACCTTC.

The chain has TRBV9 and TRBJ2-1, with 12 bases matching TRBD2. This CDR3 has 16 residues. Looked up from germline, CDR1 is SGDLS and CDR2 is YYNGEE. The J segment lost 8 bases and the V segment lost 3 bases, leaving 9 bases of the junction unmatched. DNA of the CDR3: TGTGCCAGCAGCGGCAGGACTAGCGGGAAGGTATATGAGCAGTTCTTC. It codes for CASSGRTSGKVYEQFF.

This chain links TRBV28 with TRBJ2-7; D call uncertain. The germline gives CDR1 MDHEN, CDR2 SYDVKM. With 2 bases removed from V and 4 bases from J, the gap between germline ends came to 9 bases. The CDR3 consists of 13 residues. Here the CDR3 DNA reads TGTGCCAGCAGTTTAGATCTGACTTACGAGCAGTACTTC. It specifies CASSLDLTYEQYF. The whole variable domain, remainder taken from reference TRBV28 and TRBJ2-7, is DVKVTQSSRYLVKRTGEKVFLECVQDMDHENMFWYRQDPGLGLRLIYFSYDVKMKEKGDIPEGYSVSREKKERFSLILESASTNQTSMYLCASSLDLTYEQYFGPGTRLTVT.

The chain joins TRBV5-4 to TRBJ2-7; TRBD2 aligns across 7 bases. CDR1 is SGHNT, CDR2 YYREEE, per germline (reference sequence). V was pared by 4 bases and J by 3 bases, with 13 bases of the junction left unmatched. The CDR3 extends over 16 amino acids. This chain's CDR3 is CASSRGVRVGNYEQYF. The CDR3 region has the DNA TGTGCCAGCAGCCGGGGGGTCAGGGTCGGGAACTACGAGCAGTACTTC.

The V and J genes are TRBV7-3 and TRBJ1-4; D is uncertain. V was cut by 5 bases and J by 7 bases, with 11 bases left in between. This CDR3 has 13 residues. From germline, CDR1 is SGHTA and CDR2 FQGTGA. CDR3 sequence: CASSPAFGEKLFF. The CDR3 region has the DNA TGTGCCAGCAGCCCCGCTTTCGGTGAAAAACTGTTTTTT.

The chain carries TRBV18 and TRBJ2-2, with a tentative D call TRBD1 (7 bases). Trimming removed 6 bases from V and 3 bases from J, with 17 bases in between. Germline CDR1 KGHSH, CDR2 LQKENI. This CDR3 has 16 amino acids. The CDR3 loop reads CASSLRTGGDTGELFF. Written as DNA, the CDR3 is TGTGCCAGCTCTCTGAGGACAGGAGGGGACACCGGGGAGCTGTTTTTT.